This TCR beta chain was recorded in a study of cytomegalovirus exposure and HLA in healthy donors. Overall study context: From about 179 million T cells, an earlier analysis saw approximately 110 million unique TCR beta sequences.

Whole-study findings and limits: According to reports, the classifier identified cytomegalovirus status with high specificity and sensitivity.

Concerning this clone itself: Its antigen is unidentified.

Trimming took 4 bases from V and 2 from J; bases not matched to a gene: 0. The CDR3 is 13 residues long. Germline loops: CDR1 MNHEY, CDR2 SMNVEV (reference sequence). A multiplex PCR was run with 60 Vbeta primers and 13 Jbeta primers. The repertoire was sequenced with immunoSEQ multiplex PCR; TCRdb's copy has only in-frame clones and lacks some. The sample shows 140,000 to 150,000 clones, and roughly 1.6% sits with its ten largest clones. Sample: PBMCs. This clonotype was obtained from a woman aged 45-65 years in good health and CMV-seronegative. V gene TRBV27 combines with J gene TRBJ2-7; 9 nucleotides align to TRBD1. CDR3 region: CASSWTGAYEQYF. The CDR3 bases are TGTGCCAGCAGTTGGACAGGGGCCTACGAGCAGTACTTC.